This TCR beta chain originates from a study of cytomegalovirus exposure and HLA in healthy donors. Study outcomes and limitations: Generally TCR sequences proved uncommon, though certain public TCRs appeared in numerous donors. Associated with cytomegalovirus, according to the listing, were 150 to 200 TCR beta chains.

Trimming took 0 bases from V and 5 from J; bases not matched to a gene: 7. The CDR3 is 16 amino acids. Germline values: CDR1 MNHEY, CDR2 SMNVEV (reference sequence). Both 60 Vbeta primers and 13 Jbeta primers went into the PCR. Authors' processing steps: In a later analysis, 80 million or so unique TCR beta chains included roughly 11 million shared by two or more donors. Assay: immunoSEQ multiplex PCR; the TCRdb copy retains only in-frame clones and omits some. V and J calls and clone size are given by that table; D and trimming were obtained from the DNA. This sample's table reports under 85,000 clones. For this clone: Its antigen remains unknown.

V and J are TRBV27 and TRBJ2-5, with 9 bases identical to TRBD1. The sequenced material came from PBMCs. The clonotype was recovered from a boy younger than 18 in good health and CMV-seronegative. CDR3 sequence reads: CASSLSLTGGGETQYF. For the CDR3, the DNA is TGTGCCAGCAGTTTATCGCTAACAGGGGGCGGGGAGACCCAGTACTTC.